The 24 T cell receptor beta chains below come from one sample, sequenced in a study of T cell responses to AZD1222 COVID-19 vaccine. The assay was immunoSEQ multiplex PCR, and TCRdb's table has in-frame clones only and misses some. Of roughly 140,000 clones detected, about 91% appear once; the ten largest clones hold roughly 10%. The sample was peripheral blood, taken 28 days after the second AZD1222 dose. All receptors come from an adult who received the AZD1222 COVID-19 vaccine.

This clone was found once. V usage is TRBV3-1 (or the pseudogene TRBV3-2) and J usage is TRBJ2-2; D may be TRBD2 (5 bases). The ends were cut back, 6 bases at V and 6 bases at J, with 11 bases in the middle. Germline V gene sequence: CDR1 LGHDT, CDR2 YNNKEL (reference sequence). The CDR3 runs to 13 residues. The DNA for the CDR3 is TGTGCCAGCAGAAAGCCGGGATCCGGGGAGCTGTTTTTT. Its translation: CASRKPGSGELFF.

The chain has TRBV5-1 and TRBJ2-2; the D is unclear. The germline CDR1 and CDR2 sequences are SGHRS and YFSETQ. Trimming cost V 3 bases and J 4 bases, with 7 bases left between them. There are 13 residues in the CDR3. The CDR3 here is CASSSHFTGELFF. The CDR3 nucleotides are TGCGCCAGCAGCTCCCACTTCACCGGGGAGCTGTTTTTT.

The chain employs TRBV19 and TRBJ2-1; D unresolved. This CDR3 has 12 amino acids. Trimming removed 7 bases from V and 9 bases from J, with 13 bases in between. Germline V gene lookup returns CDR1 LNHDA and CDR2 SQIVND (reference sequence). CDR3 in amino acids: CASNNLGTEQFF. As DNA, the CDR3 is TGTGCCAGTAACAATCTAGGCACTGAGCAGTTCTTC.

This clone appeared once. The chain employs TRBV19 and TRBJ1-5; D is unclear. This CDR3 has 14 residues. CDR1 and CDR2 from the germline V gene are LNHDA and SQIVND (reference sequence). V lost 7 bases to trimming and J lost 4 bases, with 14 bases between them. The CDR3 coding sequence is TGTGCCAGTACCGACCACTCTAGGAATCAGCCCCAGCATTTT. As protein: CASTDHSRNQPQHF.

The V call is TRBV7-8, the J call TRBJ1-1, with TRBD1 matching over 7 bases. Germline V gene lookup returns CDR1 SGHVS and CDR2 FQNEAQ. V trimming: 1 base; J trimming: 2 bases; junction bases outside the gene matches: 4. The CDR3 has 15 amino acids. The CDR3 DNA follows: TGTGCCAGCAGCTTAGGACGAGGGGGCAACACTGAAGCTTTCTTT. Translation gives CASSLGRGGNTEAFF.

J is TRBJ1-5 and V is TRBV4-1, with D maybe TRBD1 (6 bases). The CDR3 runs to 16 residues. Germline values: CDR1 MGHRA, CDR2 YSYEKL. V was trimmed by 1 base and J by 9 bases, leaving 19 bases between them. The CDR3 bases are TGCGCCAGCAGCCAAGGAAGTGGGACATCTTTATGGCCCCAGCATTTT. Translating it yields CASSQGSGTSLWPQHF.

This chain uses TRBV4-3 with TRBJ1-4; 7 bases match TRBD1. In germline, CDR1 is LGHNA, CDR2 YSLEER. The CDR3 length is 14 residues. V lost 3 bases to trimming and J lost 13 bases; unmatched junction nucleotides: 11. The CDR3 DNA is TGCGCCAGCAGCCACCCGGGACAGTTAGCGGGACTGTTTTTT. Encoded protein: CASSHPGQLAGLFF.

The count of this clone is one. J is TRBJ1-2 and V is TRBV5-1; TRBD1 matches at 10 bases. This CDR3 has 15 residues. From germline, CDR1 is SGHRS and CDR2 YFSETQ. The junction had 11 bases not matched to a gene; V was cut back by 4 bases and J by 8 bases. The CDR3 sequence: CASSIRDRGSEGYTF. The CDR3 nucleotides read TGCGCCAGCAGCATCCGGGACAGGGGTAGTGAAGGCTACACCTTC.

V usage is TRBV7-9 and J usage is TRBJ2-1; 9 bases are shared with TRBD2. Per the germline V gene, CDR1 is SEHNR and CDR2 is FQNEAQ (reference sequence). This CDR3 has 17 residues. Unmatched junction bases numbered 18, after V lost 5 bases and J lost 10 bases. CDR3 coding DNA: TGTGCCAGCAGCCTCAAGCCCGGGACTAGCACGGCCCACGAGCAGTTCTTC. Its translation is CASSLKPGTSTAHEQFF.

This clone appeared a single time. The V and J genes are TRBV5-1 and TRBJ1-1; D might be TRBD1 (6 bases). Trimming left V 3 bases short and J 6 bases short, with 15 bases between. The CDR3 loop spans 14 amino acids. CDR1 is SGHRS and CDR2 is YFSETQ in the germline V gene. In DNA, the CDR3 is TGCGCCAGCAGCTACTCAGGGGTCAGCGCTGAAGCTTTCTTT. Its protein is CASSYSGVSAEAFF.

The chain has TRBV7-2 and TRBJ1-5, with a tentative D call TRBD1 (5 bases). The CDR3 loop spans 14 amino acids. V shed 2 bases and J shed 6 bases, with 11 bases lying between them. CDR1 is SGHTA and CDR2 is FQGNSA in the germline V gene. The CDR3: CASSLMRGGQPQHF. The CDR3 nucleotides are TGTGCCAGCAGCTTAATGCGGGGCGGTCAGCCCCAGCATTTT.

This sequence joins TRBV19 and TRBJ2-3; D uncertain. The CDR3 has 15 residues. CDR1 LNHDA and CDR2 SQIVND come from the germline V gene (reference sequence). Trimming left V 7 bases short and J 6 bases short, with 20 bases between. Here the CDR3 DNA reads TGTGCCAGTAAAACCACAGCCCGGACCGCGGATACGCAGTATTTT. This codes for CASKTTARTADTQYF.

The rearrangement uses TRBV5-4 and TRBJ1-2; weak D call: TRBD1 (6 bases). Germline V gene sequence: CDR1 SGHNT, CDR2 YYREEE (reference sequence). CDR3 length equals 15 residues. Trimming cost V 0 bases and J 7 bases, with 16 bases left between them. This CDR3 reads CASSLGKGDYSGYTF. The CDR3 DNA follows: TGTGCCAGCAGCTTGGGGAAGGGGGACTATTCTGGCTACACCTTC.

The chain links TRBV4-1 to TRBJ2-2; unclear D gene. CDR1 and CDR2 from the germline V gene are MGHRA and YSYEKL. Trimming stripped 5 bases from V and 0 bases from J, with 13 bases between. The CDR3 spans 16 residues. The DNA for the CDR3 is TGCGCCAGCAGCTATCCGACATTCACGAACACCGGGGAGCTGTTTTTT. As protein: CASSYPTFTNTGELFF.

CDR3 region: CASSLGFDVLTF. For the CDR3, the DNA is TGTGCCAGCAGCTTGGGATTTGACGTCCTGACTTTC. This sequence joins TRBV5-6 and TRBJ2-6; D uncertain. Looked up from germline, CDR1 is SGHDT and CDR2 is YYEEEE. V was shortened by 0 bases and J by 11 bases, with 6 bases between the two germline ends. The CDR3 runs to 12 residues. Full variable domain (missing parts from reference TRBV5-6 and TRBJ2-6): DAGVTQSPTHLIKTRGQQVTLRCSPKSGHDTVSWYQQALGQGPQFIFQYYEEEERQRGNFPDRFSGHQFPNYSSELNVNALLLGDSALYLCASSLGFDVLTFGAGSRLTVL.

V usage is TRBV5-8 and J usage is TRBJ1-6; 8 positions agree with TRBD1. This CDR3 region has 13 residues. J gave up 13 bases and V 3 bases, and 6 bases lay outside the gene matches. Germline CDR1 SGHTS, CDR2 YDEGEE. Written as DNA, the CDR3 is TGTGCCAGCAGCTGGGACAGGCAGGGGCCCCTCCACTTT. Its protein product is CASSWDRQGPLHF.

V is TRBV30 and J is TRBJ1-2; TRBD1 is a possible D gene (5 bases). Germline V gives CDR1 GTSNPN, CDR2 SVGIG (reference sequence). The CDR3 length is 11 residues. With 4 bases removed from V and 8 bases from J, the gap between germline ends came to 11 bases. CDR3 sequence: CAWNRGTGYTF. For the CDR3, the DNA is TGTGCCTGGAACCGTGGGACGGGCTACACCTTC.

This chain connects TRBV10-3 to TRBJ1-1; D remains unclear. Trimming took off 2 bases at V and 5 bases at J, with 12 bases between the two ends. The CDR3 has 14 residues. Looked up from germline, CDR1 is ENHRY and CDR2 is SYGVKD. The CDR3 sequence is CAISEGVGSTEAFF. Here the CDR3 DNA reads TGTGCCATCAGTGAGGGGGTGGGGAGTACTGAAGCTTTCTTT.

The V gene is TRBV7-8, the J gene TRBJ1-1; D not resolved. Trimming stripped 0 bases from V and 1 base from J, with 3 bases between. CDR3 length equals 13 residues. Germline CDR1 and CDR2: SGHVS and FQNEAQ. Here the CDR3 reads CASSLAKNTEAFF. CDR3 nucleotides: TGTGCCAGCAGCTTAGCTAAGAACACTGAAGCTTTCTTT.

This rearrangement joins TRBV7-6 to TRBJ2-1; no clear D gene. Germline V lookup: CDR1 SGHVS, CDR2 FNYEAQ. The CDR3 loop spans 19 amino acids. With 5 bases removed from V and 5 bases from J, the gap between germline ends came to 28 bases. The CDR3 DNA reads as TGTGCCAGCAGCCCCAGCCCCTTTTTGGACGTAAAGGGCAACAATGAGCAGTTCTTC. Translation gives CASSPSPFLDVKGNNEQFF.

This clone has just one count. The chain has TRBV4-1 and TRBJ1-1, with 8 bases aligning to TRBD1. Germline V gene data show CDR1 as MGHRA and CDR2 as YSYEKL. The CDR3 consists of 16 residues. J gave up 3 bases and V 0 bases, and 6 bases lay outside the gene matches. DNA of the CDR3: TGCGCCAGCAGCCAAGATCGGACAGGGTGGGACACTGAAGCTTTCTTT. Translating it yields CASSQDRTGWDTEAFF.

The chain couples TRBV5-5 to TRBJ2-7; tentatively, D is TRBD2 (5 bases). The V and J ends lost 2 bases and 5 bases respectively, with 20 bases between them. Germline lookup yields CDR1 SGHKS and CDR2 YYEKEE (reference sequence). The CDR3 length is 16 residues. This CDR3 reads CASSFPLLRDQHEQYF. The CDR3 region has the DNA TGTGCCAGCAGCTTTCCCCTTTTGAGGGATCAACACGAGCAGTACTTC.

The CDR3 DNA reads as TGTGCCAGTAGATTGGGGACTGAAGCTTTCTTT. The encoded protein is CASRLGTEAFF. V usage is TRBV19 and J usage is TRBJ1-1; D is uncertain. V shed 6 bases and J shed 5 bases, with 7 bases lying between them. Germline CDR1 LNHDA, CDR2 SQIVND (reference sequence). CDR3 length: 11 amino acids.

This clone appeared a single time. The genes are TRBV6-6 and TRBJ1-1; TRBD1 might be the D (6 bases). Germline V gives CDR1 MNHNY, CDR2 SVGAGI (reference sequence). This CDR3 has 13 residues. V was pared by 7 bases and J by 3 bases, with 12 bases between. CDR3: CASTRRGDTEAFF. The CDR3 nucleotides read TGTGCCAGCACCCGGAGGGGGGACACTGAAGCTTTCTTT.